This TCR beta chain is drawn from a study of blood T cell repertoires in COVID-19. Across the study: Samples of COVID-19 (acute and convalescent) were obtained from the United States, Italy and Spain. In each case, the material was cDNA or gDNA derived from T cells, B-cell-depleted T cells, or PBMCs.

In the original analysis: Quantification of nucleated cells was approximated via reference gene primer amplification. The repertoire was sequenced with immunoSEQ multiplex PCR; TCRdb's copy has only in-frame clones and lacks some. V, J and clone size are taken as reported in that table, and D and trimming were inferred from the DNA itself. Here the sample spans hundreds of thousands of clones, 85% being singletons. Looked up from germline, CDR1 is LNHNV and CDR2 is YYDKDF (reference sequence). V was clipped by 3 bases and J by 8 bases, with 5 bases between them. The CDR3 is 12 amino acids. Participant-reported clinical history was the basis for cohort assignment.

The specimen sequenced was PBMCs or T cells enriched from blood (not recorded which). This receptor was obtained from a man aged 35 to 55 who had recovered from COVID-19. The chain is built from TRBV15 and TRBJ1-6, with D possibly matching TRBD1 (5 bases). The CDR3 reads CATSSRDSPLHF. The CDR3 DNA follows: TGTGCCACCAGCAGCAGGGATTCACCCCTCCACTTT.